Listed below are T cell receptor beta chains from one sample, sequenced in a study of early T cells in non-severe SARS-CoV-2 infection. TCRdb analysed the 5' RACE reads with MiXCR anew, one entry per CDR3 protein. The sample carries about 86,000 distinct CDR3 sequences, around an eighth recorded once. Sequences were obtained from whole blood. The source of these receptors is an adult who was a healthcare worker with PCR-confirmed SARS-CoV-2 infection or an uninfected control (not recorded which). CDR3s include the opening cysteine and the closing phenylalanine or tryptophan. D genes are given only for firm matches. The size entry is marked missing in some rows and otherwise reads once, few, many or a size class.

TRBD1 TRBJ2-6 few TRBV7-9 CASSSRTGTGANVLTF TGTGCCAGCAGCTCCCGGACAGGGACTGGGGCCAACGTCCTGACTTTC
TRBD2 TRBJ2-3 - TRBV10-2 CASRLAGATDTQYF TGCGCCAGCAGGCTAGCGGGGGCCACAGATACGCAGTATTTT
- TRBJ1-6 many TRBV4-1 CAGGQPSSPLHF TGCGCCGGTGGACAGCCGTCCTCACCCCTCCACTTT
TRBD1 TRBJ1-2 few TRBV6-6 CASSYFTRTGENYGYTF TGTGCCAGCAGTTACTTTACCAGGACAGGGGAAAACTATGGCTACACCTTC
- TRBJ1-1 - TRBV6-5 CASRTRQDTEAFF TGTGCCAGCAGGACCCGACAGGACACTGAAGCTTTCTTT
- TRBJ2-3 - TRBV5-8 CASSFGGPDTQYF TGTGCCAGCAGCTTTGGAGGGCCAGATACGCAGTATTTT
- TRBJ1-2 many TRBV12-5 CASADTGYGYTF TGTGCTAGTGCCGACACCGGCTATGGCTACACCTTC
TRBD1 TRBJ2-7 - TRBV27 CASSSTGTGKHYEQYF TGTGCCAGCAGTTCGACCGGGACAGGGAAACACTACGAGCAGTACTTC
- TRBJ2-1 many TRBV6-2/TRBV6-3 CASSPGNEQFF TGTGCCAGCAGTCCCGGCAATGAGCAGTTCTTC
- TRBJ1-5 few TRBV7-8 CASSLVGFSNQPQHF TGTGCCAGCAGCTTAGTAGGGTTTAGCAATCAGCCCCAGCATTTT
- TRBJ2-5 - TRBV5-1 CASSLNSPSVKETQYF TGCGCCAGCAGCTTGAACTCCCCGTCTGTAAAGGAGACCCAGTACTTC
- TRBJ2-7 many TRBV9 CASSVAAGHSYEQYF TGTGCCAGCAGCGTAGCGGCAGGGCACTCCTACGAGCAGTACTTC
TRBD2 TRBJ2-1 once TRBV3-1 CASSQGLAGGSEQFF TGTGCCAGCAGCCAAGGACTAGCGGGAGGTAGTGAGCAGTTCTTC
TRBD2 TRBJ2-3 - TRBV28 CASSAGLAFDTQYF TGTGCCAGCAGTGCAGGACTAGCGTTCGATACGCAGTATTTT
TRBD1 TRBJ1-4 few TRBV12-3/TRBV12-4 CASSLGTGGLANEKLFF TGTGCCAGCAGTTTGGGGACAGGGGGCCTGGCTAATGAAAAACTGTTTTTT
- TRBJ2-1 - TRBV27 CASSSETRGRNEQFF TGCGCCAGCAGTTCCGAGACCCGAGGCCGGAATGAGCAGTTCTTC
TRBD2 TRBJ2-1 few TRBV20-1 CSASGGASEYNEQFF TGCAGTGCTTCCGGGGGGGCTAGCGAATACAATGAGCAGTTCTTC
- TRBJ2-7 - TRBV30 CAWSWDSGVYEQYF TGTGCCTGGAGTTGGGATTCCGGGGTCTACGAGCAGTACTTC
- TRBJ1-1 many TRBV29-1 CSVDLQTEAFF TGCAGCGTTGATCTTCAGACTGAAGCTTTCTTT
- TRBJ2-1 many TRBV19 CASSLRTTRNNEQFF TGTGCCAGTAGCTTACGAACTACTAGGAACAATGAGCAGTTCTTC
- TRBJ2-7 - TRBV27 CASSFATSYEQYF TGTGCCAGCAGTTTTGCCACCTCCTACGAGCAGTACTTC
- TRBJ1-4 few TRBV28 CASSLGQVPPTNEKLFF TGTGCCAGCAGTTTGGGCCAGGTCCCACCAACTAATGAAAAACTGTTTTTT
- TRBJ2-7 many TRBV14 CASSQDQYRELSYEQYF TGTGCCAGCAGCCAAGACCAATACAGGGAGCTCTCCTACGAGCAGTACTTC
- TRBJ1-5 few TRBV18 CASSPGDDQPQHF TGTGCCAGCTCACCAGGGGATGATCAGCCCCAGCATTTT
- TRBJ2-6 few TRBV4-1 CASSGNTASGANVLTF TGCGCCAGCAGTGGTAATACAGCCTCTGGGGCCAACGTCCTGACTTTC
TRBD1 TRBJ2-7 - TRBV5-1 CASSSLDRSASPEQYF TGCGCCAGCAGCTCCTTGGACAGGTCGGCGAGCCCCGAGCAGTACTTC
TRBD2 TRBJ2-4 few TRBV10-3 CAISSGLAGGGNIQYF TGTGCCATCAGCTCGGGACTAGCGGGAGGCGGGAACATTCAGTACTTC
TRBD2 TRBJ2-5 - TRBV20-1 CSAARPLSGRAAETQYF TGCAGTGCTGCCCGCCCCCTTAGCGGGAGGGCCGCAGAGACCCAGTACTTC
- TRBJ1-1 - TRBV2 CASSEGRGFTEAFF TGTGCCAGCAGTGAAGGTCGGGGGTTCACTGAAGCTTTCTTT